This TCR beta chain was identified during a study of blood T cell repertoires in COVID-19. About the research overall: Samples of COVID-19 (acute and convalescent) were obtained from the United States, Italy and Spain.

This CDR3 comprises 16 residues. J lost 3 bases, V lost 1 base, and 7 bases had no gene match. Germline loops: CDR1 SGHVS, CDR2 FNYEAQ. This table comes from immunoSEQ multiplex PCR, and its TCRdb copy is limited to in-frame clones, with some not included. Altogether 200,000 to 250,000 clones are present, approximately 78% being singletons, with the ten largest covering 4.5% to 5.5%. One Seattle source followed patients from active infection through their disease course. The sequencing sample was made of peripheral blood. This chain connects TRBV7-6 to TRBJ2-3; 7 positions match TRBD2. The source of this sequence is a woman aged 65 to 85 with COVID-19, enrolled during active disease. This chain's CDR3 is CASSLGGSFKTDTQYF. CDR3 bases: TGTGCCAGCAGCTTAGGCGGGAGTTTTAAAACAGATACGCAGTATTTT.